These 27 T cell receptor beta chains came from one sample sequenced in a study of T cells in Graves' hyperthyroidism and ophthalmopathy. Authors of the study amplified TCR beta CDR3 regions from RNA transcripts. HTBI primers drove first-round RT-PCR of the TCR CDR3. TCRdb re-derived calls from the multiplex PCR reads in MiXCR, one entry per CDR3 protein. The table shows 350,000 to 450,000 distinct CDR3 sequences, with around 15% occurring only once. Sequenced: blood. These TCRs come from a man aged 45-60 years with Graves' ophthalmopathy.

This clonotype has more than one count but fewer than ten. The chain employs TRBV6-1 and TRBJ2-1; 9 bases align to TRBD1. The CDR3 covers 13 residues. Trimming at V came to 7 bases and at J to 8 bases, leaving 6 bases not matched to a gene. In germline, CDR1 is MNHNS, CDR2 SASEGT. CDR3 nucleotides: TGTGCCAGCACCGGGACAGGGAGATATGAGCAGTTCTTC. Amino acids: CASTGTGRYEQFF.

This clonotype was observed at least ten times. This sequence joins TRBV5-1 and TRBJ1-1, with D possibly TRBD1 on 5 matching bases. The CDR3 runs to 14 residues. V lost 5 bases and J 1 base, leaving 12 bases between the germline ends. CDR1 SGHRS and CDR2 YFSETQ come from the germline V gene. CDR3 in amino acids: CASSSLDRNTEAFF. CDR3 in DNA: TGCGCCAGCAGTTCACTCGACAGGAACACTGAAGCTTTCTTT. Complete variable domain (other parts from reference TRBV5-1 and TRBJ1-1): KAGVTQTPRYLIKTRGQQVTLSCSPISGHRSVSWYQQTPGQGLQFLFEYFSETQRNKGNFPGRFSGRQFSNSRSEMNVSTLELGDSALYLCASSSLDRNTEAFFGQGTRLTVV.

This clonotype appeared once. V usage is TRBV15 and J usage is TRBJ2-7; the match to TRBD2 covers 11 bases. The germline CDR1 and CDR2 sequences are LNHNV and YYDKDF (reference sequence). This CDR3 region has 16 residues. V lost 9 bases to trimming and J lost 2 bases; unmatched junction nucleotides: 12. CDR3 bases: TGTGCCACAAAATCCGGGACTAGCGGCCACCCCTACGAGCAGTACTTC. Amino acid sequence: CATKSGTSGHPYEQYF.

J is TRBJ1-1 and V is TRBV5-1; 12 bases fit TRBD1. CDR3 length: 13 residues. V dropped 4 bases and J dropped 11; count of bases not matched to a gene: 6. Germline V CDR1 and CDR2: SGHRS, YFSETQ. The CDR3 loop reads CASSTGQGAMAFF. The CDR3 nucleotides read TGCGCCAGCAGCACGGGACAGGGGGCTATGGCTTTCTTT.

This clonotype was counted between two and nine times. V gene TRBV18 combines with J gene TRBJ1-6; TRBD1 might be the D (5 bases). Trimming shortened V by 3 bases and J by 8 bases, and 8 bases separated the two germline ends. Germline assignment: CDR1 KGHSH and CDR2 LQKENI. This CDR3 contains 13 residues. This CDR3 reads CASSPGLDSPLHF. CDR3 in DNA: TGTGCCAGCTCACCGGGACTTGATTCACCCCTCCACTTT. The full variable domain, rest sourced from reference TRBV18 and TRBJ1-6, is NAGVMQNPRHLVRRRGQEARLRCSPMKGHSHVYWYRQLPEEGLKFMVYLQKENIIDESGMPKERFSAEFPKEGPSILRIQQVVRGDSAAYFCASSPGLDSPLHFGNGTRLTVT.

The chain couples TRBV2 to TRBJ1-1; D call uncertain. With 6 bases removed from V and 11 bases from J, the gap between germline ends came to 22 bases. The germline gives CDR1 SNHLY, CDR2 FYNNEI. This CDR3 spans 14 amino acids. The CDR3 sequence: CASSSGASYQRAFF. The CDR3 region has the DNA TGTGCCAGCAGCAGTGGAGCTTCCTATCAAAGGGCTTTCTTT.

The sample holds many counts of this clonotype. The V call is TRBV12-3 or TRBV12-4, the J call TRBJ1-6, with 9 bases fitting TRBD1. CDR3 length: 14 residues. The V and J ends lost 3 bases and 10 bases, in that order; junction bases with no gene match: 4. The CDR3 protein is CASSLTGGSSPLHF. The CDR3 DNA reads TGTGCCAGCAGTTTGACAGGGGGGAGCTCACCCCTCCACTTT.

This clonotype was recorded a few times. This chain connects TRBV9 to TRBJ2-1, with TRBD2 matching 12 bases. Germline V gene lookup returns CDR1 SGDLS and CDR2 YYNGEE. The CDR3 extends over 15 amino acids. V lost 0 bases to trimming and J lost 9 bases; unmatched junction nucleotides: 4. CDR3 DNA sequence: TGTGCCAGCAGCGTAGGTCTAGCGGGAGGGTTTGAGCAGTTCTTC. This encodes CASSVGLAGGFEQFF. The full variable domain, rest sourced from reference TRBV9 and TRBJ2-1, is DSGVTQTPKHLITATGQRVTLRCSPRSGDLSVYWYQQSLDQGLQFLIQYYNGEERAKGNILERFSAQQFPDLHSELNLSSLELGDSALYFCASSVGLAGGFEQFFGPGTRLTVL.

The table lists this clonotype with many counts. The rearrangement uses TRBV18 and TRBJ2-7, with D maybe TRBD2 (7 bases). Germline-derived CDR1 and CDR2 are KGHSH and LQKENI. Trimming cost V 2 bases and J 4 bases, with 12 bases left between them. CDR3 length: 14 residues. CDR3 residues: CASSPGGGRYEQYF. Here the CDR3 DNA reads TGTGCCAGCTCACCAGGGGGGGGCCGGTACGAGCAGTACTTC.

In this sample, this clonotype turned up a few times. It may be a read error: a sequence one base away is much more abundant. This chain connects TRBV20-1 to TRBJ2-1; 14 bases align to TRBD2. The germline V gene has CDR1 DFQATT and CDR2 SNEGSKA (reference sequence). CDR3 size: 15 residues. V shed 1 base and J 8 bases; nucleotides not matched to a gene: 4. The CDR3 sequence: CSARGRLAGGDEQFF. The DNA for the CDR3 is TGCAGTGCTAGAGGTAGACTAGCGGGAGGGGATGAGCAGTTCTTC.

There are many counts of this clonotype. The V and J genes are TRBV12-3 or TRBV12-4 and TRBJ2-1; 11 bases are a match to TRBD2. The V segment lost 6 bases and the J segment 7 bases; nucleotides outside the gene matches: 5. The CDR3 runs 14 residues. CDR3 in DNA: TGTGCCAGCAGAATAGCGGGAGGGAGGAATGAGCAGTTCTTC. This translates into CASRIAGGRNEQFF.

At least ten counts were recorded for this clonotype. The chain employs TRBV11-3 and TRBJ2-2, with D perhaps TRBD2 (6 bases). Trimming left V 1 base short and J 3 bases short, with 12 bases between. Germline V gene data show CDR1 as SGHNT and CDR2 as YENEEA. CDR3 length: 16 amino acids. CDR3 in amino acids: CASSLVSGGDTGELFF. The CDR3 DNA is TGTGCCAGCAGCTTAGTGTCCGGCGGGGACACCGGGGAGCTGTTTTTT.

Ten or more counts support this clonotype. The chain couples TRBV9 to TRBJ1-2, with TRBD1 matching over 7 bases. This CDR3 contains 15 residues. The trim removed 3 bases at V and 5 bases at J, leaving 10 bases unmatched. Germline V CDR1 and CDR2: SGDLS, YYNGEE. The CDR3 DNA reads as TGTGCCAGCAGCGGCCGGAACCGGGACAGTTATGGCTACACCTTC. Translating it yields CASSGRNRDSYGYTF.

At least ten counts were recorded for this clonotype. The chain combines TRBV29-1 with TRBJ2-1, with TRBD2 as a possible D gene (6 bases). V gave up 5 bases and J gave up 2 bases, with 22 bases separating them. Germline CDR1 is SQVTM and CDR2 is ANQGSEA. CDR3 length: 17 amino acids. The CDR3 DNA reads TGCAGCGTTCTCTCCGGGACTGCCAAAAACCCCTACAATGAGCAGTTCTTC. It translates to CSVLSGTAKNPYNEQFF.

This clonotype was counted ten times or more. The J gene is TRBJ2-1, the V gene TRBV9, with 7 bases lining up with TRBD2. The V gene end was trimmed by 1 base and the J gene end by 6 bases; junction bases not matched to a gene: 7. CDR1 is SGDLS and CDR2 is YYNGEE in the germline V gene. There are 15 residues in the CDR3. CDR3 coding DNA: TGTGCCAGCAGCGTAACGGGGGGAGTCCCCAATGAGCAGTTCTTC. Residues: CASSVTGGVPNEQFF.

This clonotype occurred many times. The CDR3 reads CASSELASGSYNEQFF. The DNA for the CDR3 is TGTGCCAGCAGTGAATTGGCTAGCGGATCCTACAATGAGCAGTTCTTC. The chain joins TRBV6-1 to TRBJ2-1; 7 bases fit TRBD2. With V trimmed by 2 bases and J by 1 base, 5 bases remained unmatched. Germline values: CDR1 MNHNS, CDR2 SASEGT. The CDR3 spans 16 residues.

Many counts were recorded for this clonotype. The chain couples TRBV7-8 to TRBJ2-7; TRBD2 matches at 7 bases. V gave up 5 bases and J gave up 4 bases; unmatched junction bases: 11. Per germline, CDR1 SGHVS and CDR2 FQNEAQ. This CDR3 contains 15 residues. CDR3 in DNA: TGTGCCAGCAGCCACCGCAAGGCTAGCGGATACGAGCAGTACTTC. It specifies CASSHRKASGYEQYF.

There are many counts of this clonotype. V and J are TRBV7-8 and TRBJ1-5; D gene ambiguous. Trimming stripped 5 bases from V and 0 bases from J, with 14 bases between. Germline V lookup: CDR1 SGHVS, CDR2 FQNEAQ. The CDR3 totals 16 residues. The CDR3 loop is CASSKESSVSNQPQHF. In nucleotides, the CDR3 is TGTGCCAGCAGCAAAGAGAGCTCTGTTAGCAATCAGCCCCAGCATTTT.

J is TRBJ2-7 and V is TRBV9; weak D call: TRBD2 (6 bases). V lost 4 bases to trimming and J lost 2 bases, with 16 bases between them. The CDR3 covers 15 residues. Germline CDR1 is SGDLS and CDR2 is YYNGEE. The CDR3 region is CASSQASGHTYEQYF. The CDR3, as DNA: TGTGCCAGCAGCCAGGCGAGCGGGCATACCTACGAGCAGTACTTC.

The chain links TRBV2 to TRBJ1-4, with 7 positions matching TRBD1. The CDR3 is 14 amino acids. The germline V gene encodes CDR1 SNHLY and CDR2 FYNNEI. Trimming at V came to 8 bases and at J to 3 bases, leaving 6 bases not matched to a gene. The chain's CDR3 is CASSDREANEKLFF. The DNA of the CDR3 is TGTGCCAGCTCTGACAGGGAGGCTAATGAAAAACTGTTTTTT.

Ten or more counts support this clonotype. The rearrangement joins TRBV7-8 to TRBJ2-3; 7 positions match TRBD2. The V gene's germline CDR1 is SGHVS and CDR2 FQNEAQ. The CDR3 runs 18 residues. V lost 1 base and J lost 0; bases outside the gene matches: 10. The CDR3 is CASSLGTPSGTSTDTQYF. CDR3 coding DNA: TGTGCCAGCAGCTTAGGTACGCCTAGCGGAACTAGCACAGATACGCAGTATTTT.

Many counts were recorded for this clonotype. This chain uses TRBV2 with TRBJ2-7; D may be TRBD2 (6 bases). The CDR3 runs to 15 residues. Trimming stripped 3 bases from V and 7 bases from J, with 19 bases between. Per the germline V gene, CDR1 is SNHLY and CDR2 is FYNNEI. The CDR3 sequence: CASSDQSGTAQEQYF. In DNA, the CDR3 is TGTGCCAGCAGTGATCAATCCGGGACTGCCCAAGAGCAGTACTTC. The full variable domain, rest sourced from reference TRBV2 and TRBJ2-7, is EPEVTQTPSHQVTQMGQEVILRCVPISNHLYFYWYRQILGQKVEFLVSFYNNEISEKSEIFDDQFSVERPDGSNFTLKIRSTKLEDSAMYFCASSDQSGTAQEQYFGPGTRLTVT.

Many counts were recorded for this clonotype. The chain couples TRBV2 to TRBJ1-2; D uncertain. Trimming pared 6 bases from V and 2 bases from J, leaving 13 bases between. In germline, CDR1 is SNHLY, CDR2 FYNNEI. CDR3 size: 14 residues. The CDR3 coding sequence is TGTGCCAGCAGCCAGGACGGGAACAACTATGGCTACACCTTC. Its protein product is CASSQDGNNYGYTF.

There are many counts of this clonotype. The chain has TRBV2 and TRBJ2-5; D is unresolved. Trimming cost V 7 bases and J 5 bases, with 17 bases left between them. The CDR3 has 14 amino acids. Germline loops: CDR1 SNHLY, CDR2 FYNNEI. CDR3 region: CASNPRTGGETQYF. CDR3 in DNA: TGTGCCAGCAATCCCAGGACGGGTGGGGAGACCCAGTACTTC.

In its sample, this clonotype was seen many times. V gene TRBV5-1 combines with J gene TRBJ2-5, with TRBD1 matching over 8 bases. Germline V gives CDR1 SGHRS, CDR2 YFSETQ. CDR3 length equals 13 residues. V lost 4 bases to trimming and J lost 4 bases; unmatched junction nucleotides: 3. The CDR3 region is CASSVGTGETQYF. The CDR3 bases are TGCGCCAGCAGCGTCGGGACAGGAGAGACCCAGTACTTC.

This clonotype was observed at least ten times. This sequence joins TRBV12-3 or TRBV12-4 and TRBJ2-1; no reliable D call. This CDR3 is 12 amino acids long. Trimming removed 6 bases from V and 9 bases from J, with 12 bases in between. The CDR3 DNA is TGTGCCAGCAGCCGAATAGGATTTGAGCAGTTCTTC. Translating it yields CASSRIGFEQFF.

This clonotype was seen more than once but under ten times. The rearrangement links TRBV12-3 or TRBV12-4 to TRBJ2-7; possible D gene TRBD1, 6 bases. V dropped 6 bases and J dropped 3 bases, with 15 bases sitting between them. CDR3 length equals 14 residues. The CDR3 reads CASSLTGTIYEQYF. CDR3 nucleotide sequence: TGTGCCAGCAGCCTAACCGGGACAATCTACGAGCAGTACTTC.